The rows below give T cell receptor beta chains drawn from one sample of a study of T-cell memory formation after mild COVID-19. TCRdb re-called the 5' RACE reads through MiXCR, storing one row per CDR3 protein. The table lists some 82,000 distinct CDR3 sequences, around 13% of them singletons. The source material was PBMCs or a T cell subset sorted from them (not recorded which). Every receptor here comes from a man younger than 35 who had mild COVID-19 (a few samples of this study predate the infection). Cell type and time point are not known. Each CDR3 is given with its conserved first and last residue. A D gene is named only where the DNA matches it firmly. Some rows mark clone size as missing; the rest say once, few, many or name a class of expanded clone.

>TRBV9|15|-|TRBJ2-5|few
CASSPFKLDRETQYF
TGTGCCAGCAGCCCTTTTAAATTGGACAGAGAGACCCAGTACTTC
>TRBV4-1|15|TRBD1|TRBJ1-2|-
CASSRETGGTYGYTF
TGCGCCAGCAGCCGGGAGACAGGGGGGACCTATGGCTACACCTTC
>TRBV4-2|14|-|TRBJ2-1|-
CAMGPEGRHNEQFF
TGTGCCATGGGCCCCGAGGGACGGCACAATGAGCAGTTCTTC
>TRBV10-3|15|-|TRBJ1-5|few
CAISESRTVNQPQHF
TGTGCCATCAGTGAGTCTAGGACCGTCAATCAGCCCCAGCATTTT
>TRBV11-2|15|-|TRBJ1-5|few
CASSLVDRFNQPQHF
TGTGCCAGCAGCTTAGTCGACAGGTTTAATCAGCCCCAGCATTTT
>TRBV6-5|15|-|TRBJ1-1|few
CASSYSKGVGTEAFF
TGTGCCAGCAGTTACTCAAAGGGAGTAGGGACTGAAGCTTTCTTT
>TRBV2|17|TRBD1|TRBJ1-1|few
CASSESKEDRMNTEAFF
TGTGCCAGCAGCGAATCGAAAGAGGACAGGATGAACACTGAAGCTTTCTTT
>TRBV29-1|12|-|TRBJ1-4|many
CSVVWAEEKLFF
TGCAGCGTTGTGTGGGCGGAGGAAAAACTGTTTTTT
>TRBV4-1|15|-|TRBJ1-5|many
CASSQVADENQPQHF
TGCGCCAGCAGCCAAGTAGCGGACGAAAATCAGCCCCAGCATTTT
>TRBV12-3/TRBV12-4|12|-|TRBJ1-1|many
CASSFGGTEAFF
TGTGCCAGCAGTTTCGGGGGGACTGAAGCTTTCTTT
>TRBV4-1|13|-|TRBJ1-2|few
CASSQRSNYGYTF
TGCGCCAGCAGCCAACGCTCTAACTATGGCTACACCTTC
>TRBV5-1|13|-|TRBJ2-7|-
CASSLWSHYEQYF
TGCGCCAGCAGCTTGTGGAGCCACTACGAGCAGTACTTC
>TRBV11-2|12|-|TRBJ2-1|few
CASSSRSNEQFF
TGTGCCAGCAGCTCGCGAAGCAATGAGCAGTTCTTC
>TRBV11-2|15|-|TRBJ2-3|few
CASSLGWGGTDTQYF
TGTGCCAGCAGCCTCGGCTGGGGGGGCACAGATACGCAGTATTTT
>TRBV12-3/TRBV12-4|17|TRBD2|TRBJ2-2|-
CASSPAGGGTNTGELFF
TGTGCCAGCAGTCCCGCTGGCGGGGGGACGAACACCGGGGAGCTGTTTTTT
>TRBV7-9|14|-|TRBJ2-5|few
CASSPWTSQETQYF
TGTGCCAGCAGCCCGTGGACATCCCAAGAGACCCAGTACTTC